This note documents a single TCR beta chain sequence. Its antigen is unidentified. The record originates from a study of Ad26.COV2.S vaccination and SARS-CoV-2 variants. Sample treatment: some 20 received Ad26.COV2.S at low or high dose, single or two shots; 5 received placebo; per-sample allocation not given. Sample collection was performed on day 63 after the first vaccine or placebo injection. Data came from immunoSEQ multiplex PCR; TCRdb stores just in-frame clones and leaves some out. This sample carries 400,000 to 500,000 clones, 85% to 90% of them seen once, and the ten largest clones take 3.6%. General study findings and limits: Substantial post-vaccination breadth of spike-specific CD8+ and CD4+ T cell responses was reported.

This CDR3 comprises 16 residues. The germline V gene encodes CDR1 SGHDT and CDR2 YYEEEE. V was clipped by 4 bases and J by 10 bases; unmatched bases: 13. Sequenced material: peripheral blood, taken in a trial of Ad26.COV2.S vaccine versus placebo. The clonotype was recovered from a person aged 18-65 years who received the Ad26.COV2.S COVID-19 vaccine or a placebo. The chain is built from TRBV5-6 and TRBJ1-6; 8 positions agree with TRBD1. The CDR3 DNA follows: TGTGCCAGCAGCCGGCATTTGGACAGGGAAGGGTCACCCCTCCACTTT. It is translated as CASSRHLDREGSPLHF.